These 32 T cell receptor beta chains came from one sample sequenced in a study of cytomegalovirus exposure and HLA in healthy donors. Assay used: immunoSEQ multiplex PCR; TCRdb lists only in-frame clones, some missing. The table shows about 71,000 clones, with about 95% occurring only once. Sequencing used PBMCs. The receptors stem from a woman aged 18-35 years in good health and CMV-seronegative.

The chain is built from TRBV6-1 and TRBJ1-1; TRBD1 agrees at 11 bases. The CDR3 runs 15 residues. Looked up from germline, CDR1 is MNHNS and CDR2 is SASEGT. With 0 bases clipped from V and 4 bases from J, the junction kept 1 base outside the gene matches. In DNA form, the CDR3 reads TGTGCCAGCAGTGAAGCCGGGACAGGGGGCACTGAAGCTTTCTTT. Its protein product is CASSEAGTGGTEAFF.

J is TRBJ1-6 and V is TRBV4-1; the D gene is possibly TRBD1 (6 bases). Germline CDR1 is MGHRA and CDR2 is YSYEKL. V lost 3 bases to trimming and J lost 6 bases, with 12 bases between them. The CDR3 sequence is 15 residues long. CDR3 residues: CASSQDRASNSPLHF. The CDR3 DNA follows: TGCGCCAGCAGCCAGGACAGAGCGAGTAATTCACCCCTCCACTTT.

V is TRBV30 and J is TRBJ2-1; no clear D gene. Germline CDR1 GTSNPN, CDR2 SVGIG (reference sequence). V lost 6 bases, J lost 0 bases, and 6 bases lay in between. This CDR3 has 12 residues. The CDR3: CACKSSYNEQFF. The CDR3 DNA is TGTGCCTGCAAGAGCTCCTACAATGAGCAGTTCTTC.

The chain recombines TRBV27 with TRBJ2-1; a possible D gene is TRBD1 (6 bases). The V end was cut by 9 bases, the J end by 8 bases, with 14 bases between. CDR1 and CDR2 (germline): MNHEY, SMNVEV (reference sequence). The CDR3 consists of 12 residues. The CDR3 reads CASRGSRDEQFF. The DNA for the CDR3 is TGTGCCAGTAGGGGGAGTAGGGATGAGCAGTTCTTC.

The chain links TRBV5-6 to TRBJ2-1; maybe TRBD2 (6 bases). Germline V gene sequence: CDR1 SGHDT, CDR2 YYEEEE. Trimming pared 0 bases from V and 5 bases from J, leaving 6 bases between. The CDR3 is 13 amino acids. This CDR3 is CASSLGGDNEQFF. DNA of the CDR3: TGTGCCAGCAGCTTGGGCGGGGACAATGAGCAGTTCTTC.

Here the CDR3 DNA reads TGTGCCATCAGTGAGTGGGATCACAGGGGACCGACTAGCGGGGAGAAAAACATTCAGTACTTC. Its protein is CAISEWDHRGPTSGEKNIQYF. The J gene is TRBJ2-4, the V gene TRBV10-3, with 11 bases identical to TRBD2. CDR1 is ENHRY and CDR2 is SYGVKD in the germline V gene. V dropped 1 base and J dropped 4; count of bases not matched to a gene: 18. The CDR3 sequence is 21 residues long.

This clone appeared once. The chain carries TRBV27 and TRBJ2-2, with 9 bases aligning to TRBD1. Germline V gene lookup returns CDR1 MNHEY and CDR2 SMNVEV (reference sequence). J was trimmed by 4 bases and V by 5 bases; bases with no gene match: 8. The length of the CDR3 is 16 residues. CDR3 residues: CASSVRQGVGTGELFF. The CDR3 DNA reads as TGTGCCAGCAGTGTCAGACAGGGGGTAGGCACCGGGGAGCTGTTTTTT.

Only one count was recorded for this clone. The rearrangement joins TRBV25-1 to TRBJ2-7, with 11 bases fitting TRBD1. Germline assignment: CDR1 MGHDK and CDR2 SYGVNS. This CDR3 spans 16 amino acids. The V and J ends lost 4 bases and 4 bases, in that order; junction bases with no gene match: 9. The CDR3 sequence: CASSGEGGTGGYEQYF. CDR3 bases: TGTGCCAGCAGTGGGGAGGGGGGGACAGGGGGTTACGAGCAGTACTTC.

The chain combines TRBV9 with TRBJ2-2, with D possibly being TRBD2 (6 bases). This CDR3 has 14 amino acids. Germline lookup yields CDR1 SGDLS and CDR2 YYNGEE. Trimming removed 2 bases at V and 4 bases at J, with 9 bases between. CDR3 region: CASSVVGGTGELFF. In DNA form, the CDR3 reads TGTGCCAGCAGCGTCGTGGGGGGCACCGGGGAGCTGTTTTTT.

The chain employs TRBV10-3 and TRBJ2-2; D is perhaps TRBD1 (6 bases). This CDR3 is built from 15 residues. Trimming pared 0 bases from V and 5 bases from J, leaving 10 bases between. Per germline, CDR1 ENHRY and CDR2 SYGVKD. CDR3 residues: CAISESKGETGELFF. CDR3 nucleotides: TGTGCCATCAGTGAGTCGAAGGGGGAAACCGGGGAGCTGTTTTTT.

The chain has TRBV6-1 and TRBJ2-6, with 8 bases matching TRBD1. The ends lost 1 base at V and 4 bases at J; junction bases unmatched: 9. Germline-derived CDR1 and CDR2 are MNHNS and SASEGT. The CDR3 has 18 residues. In nucleotides, the CDR3 is TGTGCCAGCAGTGAAGGTCGGACAGGGTCGTGGGGGGCCAACGTCCTGACTTTC. Amino acid sequence: CASSEGRTGSWGANVLTF.

The DNA of the CDR3 is TGTGCCAGCAGTGTCGGGACAGGGGGCAATTCACCCCTCCACTTT. Its protein is CASSVGTGGNSPLHF. The chain has TRBV6-4 and TRBJ1-6, with 12 bases identical to TRBD1. V trimming: 4 bases; J trimming: 7 bases; junction bases outside the gene matches: 2. CDR1 and CDR2 from the germline V gene are MRHNA and SNTAGT. CDR3 size: 15 residues.

J is TRBJ2-3 and V is TRBV9, with 9 bases that match TRBD2. The CDR3 is 15 residues long. Unmatched junction bases numbered 0, after V lost 0 bases and J lost 1 base. Germline CDR1 reads SGDLS; CDR2 reads YYNGEE. This chain's CDR3 is CASSVGGRGTDTQYF. CDR3 nucleotide sequence: TGTGCCAGCAGCGTAGGCGGGAGGGGCACAGATACGCAGTATTTT.

The gene calls are TRBV7-9 and TRBJ2-7, with 7 bases that match TRBD2. Germline-derived CDR1 and CDR2 are SEHNR and FQNEAQ (reference sequence). This CDR3 is built from 15 residues. V shed 5 bases and J 6 bases; nucleotides not matched to a gene: 13. Here the CDR3 reads CASSDGTTSGIEQYF. CDR3 coding DNA: TGTGCCAGCAGCGACGGGACTACCTCAGGGATCGAGCAGTACTTC.

This chain joins TRBV30 and TRBJ2-2; TRBD2 matches 12 bases. The CDR3 loop spans 16 amino acids. V gave up 3 bases and J gave up 7 bases; unmatched junction bases: 9. Germline V CDR1 and CDR2: GTSNPN, SVGIG (reference sequence). CDR3 loop: CAWRSLAGGKDGELFF. For the CDR3, the DNA is TGTGCCTGGAGATCACTAGCGGGAGGAAAAGACGGGGAGCTGTTTTTT. The whole variable domain, remainder taken from reference TRBV30 and TRBJ2-2, is SQTIHQWPATLVQPVGSPLSLECTVEGTSNPNLYWYRQAAGRGLQLLFYSVGIGQISSEVPQNLSASRPQDRQFILSSKKLLLSDSGFYLCAWRSLAGGKDGELFFGEGSRLTVL.

The CDR3, as DNA: TGTGCCAGCAGCCTTGGGCTGACAGGAAACACTGAAGCTTTCTTT. Translation gives CASSLGLTGNTEAFF. The V gene is TRBV27, the J gene TRBJ1-1, with D tentatively TRBD1 (6 bases). The CDR3 spans 15 residues. V lost 6 bases and J 2 bases, leaving 16 bases between the germline ends. Germline assignment: CDR1 MNHEY and CDR2 SMNVEV (reference sequence).

The chain is built from TRBV2 and TRBJ1-5, with 10 nucleotides matching TRBD1. CDR3 length equals 15 residues. Germline CDR1 and CDR2: SNHLY and FYNNEI. V was pared by 4 bases and J by 6 bases, with 6 bases of the junction left unmatched. The CDR3 nucleotides read TGTGCCAGCAGTGCTGACAGGGGGCTTCGTCAGCCCCAGCATTTT. This encodes CASSADRGLRQPQHF. Complete variable domain (other parts from reference TRBV2 and TRBJ1-5): EPEVTQTPSHQVTQMGQEVILRCVPISNHLYFYWYRQILGQKVEFLVSFYNNEISEKSEIFDDQFSVERPDGSNFTLKIRSTKLEDSAMYFCASSADRGLRQPQHFGDGTRLSIL.

This clone appeared once. The chain links TRBV6-1 to TRBJ2-7; TRBD1 matches 9 bases. With 6 bases clipped from V and 3 bases from J, the junction kept 6 bases outside the gene matches. The CDR3 runs to 14 residues. Per the germline V gene, CDR1 is MNHNS and CDR2 is SASEGT. CDR3 in amino acids: CASSPGQGIYEQYF. In nucleotides, the CDR3 is TGTGCCAGCAGCCCGGGACAGGGTATCTACGAGCAGTACTTC.

V gene TRBV4-2 combines with J gene TRBJ2-3; D not resolved. CDR1 is LGHNA, CDR2 YNFKEQ, per germline. Trimming left V 1 base short and J 5 bases short, with 7 bases between. This CDR3 contains 13 residues. The chain's CDR3 is CASSQGSGDTQYF. The CDR3, as DNA: TGTGCCAGCAGCCAAGGATCCGGAGATACGCAGTATTTT.

The chain uses TRBV6-1 and TRBJ2-3; 11 bases align to TRBD2. J gave up 4 bases and V 8 bases, and 5 bases lay outside the gene matches. The CDR3 has 14 residues. Germline CDR1 and CDR2: MNHNS and SASEGT. CDR3 amino acids: CASVAGGPSDTQYF. CDR3 in DNA: TGTGCCAGCGTAGCGGGGGGGCCTTCAGATACGCAGTATTTT.

This clone has more than one count but fewer than ten. The rearrangement uses TRBV6-4 and TRBJ2-3; 9 bases are a match to TRBD1. This CDR3 is 15 amino acids long. Germline CDR1 reads MRHNA; CDR2 reads SNTAGT. J lost 1 base, V lost 3 bases, and 2 bases had no gene match. This CDR3 is CASSEGQGGTDTQYF. The CDR3 DNA is TGTGCCAGCAGTGAGGGACAGGGAGGCACAGATACGCAGTATTTT.

The chain carries TRBV5-4 and TRBJ2-5; TRBD2 matches 8 bases. This CDR3 contains 15 residues. The ends lost 0 bases at V and 4 bases at J; junction bases unmatched: 5. Germline V CDR1 and CDR2: SGHNT, YYREEE (reference sequence). The CDR3 reads CASSLGPAGGETQYF. Here the CDR3 DNA reads TGTGCCAGCAGCTTGGGGCCGGCGGGAGGAGAGACCCAGTACTTC.

The chain's CDR3 is CSARGGEEQYF. As DNA, the CDR3 is TGCAGTGCTAGAGGGGGGGAAGAGCAGTACTTC. The chain recombines TRBV20-1 with TRBJ2-7, with D possibly matching TRBD2 (6 bases). V lost 1 base, J lost 7 bases, and 8 bases lay in between. This CDR3 region has 11 residues. Germline CDR1 is DFQATT and CDR2 is SNEGSKA (reference sequence).

V and J are TRBV6-5 and TRBJ1-1, with D possibly matching TRBD1 (6 bases). Germline lookup yields CDR1 MNHEY and CDR2 SVGAGI. The CDR3 is 16 residues long. V lost 2 bases to trimming and J lost 3 bases, with 16 bases between them. This chain's CDR3 is CASSYVPGEGDTEAFF. Written as DNA, the CDR3 is TGTGCCAGCAGTTACGTTCCAGGGGAGGGGGACACTGAAGCTTTCTTT.

The chain links TRBV27 to TRBJ2-1, with D perhaps matching TRBD1 (6 bases). CDR3 length: 15 amino acids. Germline V gives CDR1 MNHEY, CDR2 SMNVEV (reference sequence). The V and J ends lost 3 bases and 1 base respectively, with 10 bases between them. The CDR3 protein is CASSLGTFSYNEQFF. CDR3 DNA sequence: TGTGCCAGCAGTTTGGGGACATTTTCCTACAATGAGCAGTTCTTC.

This chain uses TRBV6-5 with TRBJ1-1; TRBD1 might be the D (5 bases). This CDR3 has 14 amino acids. CDR1 MNHEY and CDR2 SVGAGI come from the germline V gene. V was shortened by 2 bases and J by 4 bases, with 11 bases between the two germline ends. The CDR3 protein is CASSYGGASTEAFF. The CDR3 DNA follows: TGTGCCAGCAGTTACGGAGGGGCGAGCACTGAAGCTTTCTTT.

The chain carries TRBV10-3 and TRBJ2-7; D not certain. The CDR3 is 14 amino acids. V was shortened by 0 bases and J by 5 bases, with 11 bases between the two germline ends. Germline values: CDR1 ENHRY, CDR2 SYGVKD. The CDR3 sequence: CAISESGLPNEQYF. DNA for the CDR3: TGTGCCATCAGTGAGTCTGGGCTTCCAAACGAGCAGTACTTC.

This clone was picked up a small number of times. The chain employs TRBV6-4 and TRBJ2-1; TRBD1 agrees at 9 bases. Looked up from germline, CDR1 is MRHNA and CDR2 is SNTAGT. V dropped 5 bases and J dropped 8; count of bases not matched to a gene: 10. The CDR3 is made up of 15 amino acids. The CDR3 DNA sequence: TGTGCCAGCAGTCGGACAGGGGACGAAGGCGATGAGCAGTTCTTC. This translates into CASSRTGDEGDEQFF.

J is TRBJ2-1 and V is TRBV7-8, with TRBD1 as a possible D gene (6 bases). Germline V CDR1 and CDR2: SGHVS, FQNEAQ. This CDR3 contains 12 residues. The germline V and J ends were trimmed by 5 bases and 16 bases, with 18 bases remaining between them. The CDR3 spells CASSGWDTLKFF. As DNA, the CDR3 is TGTGCCAGCAGCGGTTGGGACACCCTAAAATTCTTC.

The V and J genes are TRBV5-6 and TRBJ2-7; 11 bases are shared with TRBD1. Germline values: CDR1 SGHDT, CDR2 YYEEEE. The CDR3 loop spans 14 amino acids. V gave up 2 bases and J gave up 5 bases; unmatched junction bases: 3. CDR3 nucleotide sequence: TGTGCCAGCAGCTTTGGACAGGGGGCGGACGAGCAGTACTTC. Amino acid sequence: CASSFGQGADEQYF.

V and J are TRBV5-1 and TRBJ2-7; D possibly corresponds to TRBD2 (6 bases). CDR3 size: 15 residues. Per germline, CDR1 SGHRS and CDR2 YFSETQ. V was clipped by 0 bases and J by 2 bases, with 12 bases between them. The DNA of the CDR3 is TGCGCCAGCAGCTTGGTCGGGGGATATACCTACGAGCAGTACTTC. This codes for CASSLVGGYTYEQYF.

The chain carries TRBV9 and TRBJ1-1; D is undetermined. The CDR3 length is 15 residues. V dropped 4 bases and J dropped 0 bases, with 13 bases sitting between them. Per the germline V gene, CDR1 is SGDLS and CDR2 is YYNGEE. Here the CDR3 DNA reads TGTGCCAGCAGCCCCCGTTTACTCATGAACACTGAAGCTTTCTTT. Translating it yields CASSPRLLMNTEAFF.